This T cell receptor (beta chain) was captured in a study of CD8 T cells in ankylosing spondylitis. Notes on the study in general: Peripheral blood samples showed relatively rare disease-linked clones, and these clones were CD8+. In ankylosing spondylitis blood, a motif of several highly homologous TCR beta variants appeared characteristic. There was reportedly significant enrichment of clones that were disease-linked in matched ankylosing spondylitis synovial fluid.

The sample holds a few counts of this clonotype. Its antigen is unknown. Looked up from germline, CDR1 is MNHEY and CDR2 is SVGAGI. Trimming took off 2 bases at V and 5 bases at J, with 14 bases between the two ends. This CDR3 has 15 amino acids. Molecular-barcoded quantitative 5'-RACE produced these TCR beta libraries. Via MiXCR, TCRdb re-called the 5' RACE reads, giving one row per CDR3 protein. Here the sample spans approximately 400,000 distinct CDR3 sequences, 15% to 20% being singletons. Specimen: blood, either unsorted or a sorted T cell fraction (not recorded which). The genes are TRBV6-5 and TRBJ2-3; D perhaps matches TRBD1 (5 bases). This TCR derives from a male donor with ankylosing spondylitis. Here the CDR3 DNA reads TGTGCCAGCAGTTACGCAGGGTATTTTGGAGATACGCAGTATTTT. Translated, it gives CASSYAGYFGDTQYF.